One and the same sample provided the 19 T cell receptor beta chains below, sequenced in a study of blood T cell repertoires in COVID-19. Generated by immunoSEQ multiplex PCR, the TCRdb table keeps only in-frame clones and is missing some. In the table there are roughly 400,000 clones, roughly 88% of which are singletons. The sequenced material came from PBMCs or T cells enriched from blood (not recorded which). The source is a man aged 18 to 30 who had recovered from COVID-19.

The rearrangement uses TRBV2 and TRBJ1-2, with 7 bases lining up with TRBD1. CDR3 length: 15 amino acids. Per the germline V gene, CDR1 is SNHLY and CDR2 is FYNNEI. V lost 5 bases to trimming and J lost 2 bases; unmatched junction nucleotides: 8. CDR3 sequence reads: CASSLDRSKNYGYTF. The CDR3 coding sequence is TGTGCCAGCAGTTTGGACAGGTCGAAGAACTATGGCTACACCTTC.

The chain is built from TRBV9 and TRBJ1-6; the match to TRBD1 covers 7 bases. The V gene's germline CDR1 is SGDLS and CDR2 YYNGEE. V shed 4 bases, J shed 6 bases, and the junction held 7 bases outside the gene matches. This CDR3 region has 15 residues. The CDR3 region is CASSYGQDRNSPLHF. The DNA of the CDR3 is TGTGCCAGCAGCTACGGACAGGATCGTAATTCACCCCTCCACTTT.

The chain links TRBV4-1 to TRBJ1-5; 7 bases align to TRBD1. Germline assignment: CDR1 MGHRA and CDR2 YSYEKL. The CDR3 loop spans 16 amino acids. The V and J ends lost 1 base and 2 bases, in that order; junction bases with no gene match: 5. In DNA form, the CDR3 reads TGCGCCAGCAGCCAAGGGAGGGGGCGCGGCAATCAGCCCCAGCATTTT. Residues: CASSQGRGRGNQPQHF.

The chain's CDR3 is CASSSTGLYTGYTF. The CDR3 bases are TGTGCCAGCAGTTCTACAGGGTTGTATACTGGCTACACCTTC. The chain uses TRBV27 and TRBJ1-2; D may be TRBD1 (6 bases). Trimming shortened V by 4 bases and J by 7 bases, and 16 bases separated the two germline ends. In germline, CDR1 is MNHEY, CDR2 SMNVEV (reference sequence). CDR3 length: 14 amino acids.

The chain recombines TRBV2 with TRBJ2-7, with TRBD1 matching over 7 bases. There are 15 residues in the CDR3. Germline CDR1 SNHLY, CDR2 FYNNEI. Trimming removed 5 bases from V and 5 bases from J; junction bases left unmatched: 12. The CDR3 loop reads CASSITGVLGNEQYF. For the CDR3, the DNA is TGTGCCAGCAGTATTACAGGGGTCTTAGGTAACGAGCAGTACTTC.

The CDR3 loop reads CASSPTGRGGYTF. CDR3 bases: TGTGCCAGTAGTCCGACGGGTCGAGGGGGCTACACCTTC. J is TRBJ1-2 and V is TRBV19; D unclear. V was cut by 5 bases and J by 8 bases, with 15 bases left in between. Germline CDR1 and CDR2: LNHDA and SQIVND (reference sequence). The CDR3 extends over 13 amino acids.

The V and J genes are TRBV19 and TRBJ1-5; 8 bases are shared with TRBD1. Trimming at V came to 5 bases and at J to 6 bases, leaving 9 bases not matched to a gene. Germline CDR1 reads LNHDA; CDR2 reads SQIVND (reference sequence). There are 15 residues in the CDR3. The DNA for the CDR3 is TGTGCCAGTAGTCAGGCAGGGGGCTTGGGTCAGCCCCAGCATTTT. As protein: CASSQAGGLGQPQHF.

The CDR3 reads CATSDRLNTEQETQYF. CDR3 nucleotide sequence: TGTGCCACCAGTGACCGGCTAAACACAGAACAAGAGACCCAGTACTTC. The V gene is TRBV24-1, the J gene TRBJ2-5; no clear D gene. The CDR3 has 16 amino acids. In germline, CDR1 is KGHDR, CDR2 SFDVKD. V gave up 4 bases and J gave up 2 bases, with 16 bases separating them.

Comment on this clone: This specimen includes other DNA sequences encoding the same CDR3. The V call is TRBV12-3 or TRBV12-4, the J call TRBJ2-2; no firm D call. V lost 6 bases, J lost 3 bases, and 5 bases lay in between. This CDR3 is 12 amino acids long. The CDR3 bases are TGTGCCAGCAGCCCATACACCGGGGAGCTGTTTTTT. Protein product: CASSPYTGELFF.

The rearrangement joins TRBV5-8 to TRBJ1-1; perhaps TRBD1 as D (5 bases). The CDR3 runs 14 residues. CDR1 and CDR2 (germline): SGHTS, YDEGEE. V dropped 3 bases and J dropped 1 base, with 10 bases sitting between them. CDR3 sequence: CASSSGFRNTEAFF. CDR3 DNA sequence: TGTGCCAGCAGCTCAGGGTTTCGGAACACTGAAGCTTTCTTT. The full variable domain, its missing parts supplied by reference TRBV5-8 and TRBJ1-1, is EAGVTQSPTHLIKTRGQQATLRCSPISGHTSVYWYQQALGLGLQFLLWYDEGEERNRGNFPPRFSGRQFPNYSSELNVNALELEDSALYLCASSSGFRNTEAFFGQGTRLTVV.

The chain joins TRBV3-1 (or the pseudogene TRBV3-2) to TRBJ1-4, with D unresolved. This CDR3 has 14 residues. Trimming shortened V by 4 bases and J by 4 bases, and 10 bases separated the two germline ends. From germline, CDR1 is LGHDT and CDR2 YNNKEL (reference sequence). CDR3 nucleotides: TGTGCCAGCAGCCCGGCGGGTTATAATGAAAAACTGTTTTTT. It specifies CASSPAGYNEKLFF.

The chain combines TRBV9 with TRBJ1-3; 7 positions agree with TRBD1. J lost 2 bases, V lost 3 bases, and 2 bases had no gene match. This CDR3 is 14 amino acids long. Per the germline V gene, CDR1 is SGDLS and CDR2 is YYNGEE. DNA of the CDR3: TGTGCCAGCAGCGCGGACAGGCCTGGAAACACCATATATTTT. Its translation: CASSADRPGNTIYF.

The rearrangement uses TRBV5-1 and TRBJ1-3; no firm D call. CDR1 and CDR2 (germline): SGHRS, YFSETQ. CDR3 size: 15 residues. The V end was cut by 4 bases, the J end by 4 bases, with 15 bases between. The CDR3 sequence: CASSLERGKGNTIYF. The DNA of the CDR3 is TGCGCCAGCAGCCTAGAACGGGGAAAGGGAAACACCATATATTTT.

V and J are TRBV5-5 and TRBJ1-3; D remains unclear. The CDR3 loop spans 16 amino acids. Germline CDR1 is SGHKS and CDR2 is YYEKEE (reference sequence). Trimming removed 1 base at V and 0 bases at J, with 11 bases between. The CDR3 bases are TGTGCCAGCAGCTTGTCATCAGGCCGCTCTGGAAACACCATATATTTT. It yields the protein CASSLSSGRSGNTIYF. The full variable domain, with the rest looked up from reference TRBV5-5 and TRBJ1-3, is DAGVTQSPTHLIKTRGQQVTLRCSPISGHKSVSWYQQVLGQGPQFIFQYYEKEERGRGNFPDRFSARQFPNYSSELNVNALLLGDSALYLCASSLSSGRSGNTIYFGEGSWLTVV.

The chain is built from TRBV7-9 and TRBJ1-1, with D possibly being TRBD1 (5 bases). This CDR3 contains 14 residues. CDR1 SEHNR and CDR2 FQNEAQ come from the germline V gene (reference sequence). V was clipped by 7 bases and J by 7 bases, with 19 bases between them. As DNA, the CDR3 is TGTGCCAGCACCTGGAGTGGGGCTGGTGGTGAAGCTTTCTTT. Its translation: CASTWSGAGGEAFF. Variable domain in full (rest from reference TRBV7-9 and TRBJ1-1): DTGVSQNPRHKITKRGQNVTFRCDPISEHNRLYWYRQTLGQGPEFLTYFQNEAQLEKSRLLSDRFSAERPKGSFSTLEIQRTEQGDSAMYLCASTWSGAGGEAFFGQGTRLTVV.

The gene calls are TRBV2 and TRBJ2-1, with TRBD2 matching 13 bases. The CDR3 contains 16 residues. CDR1 is SNHLY and CDR2 is FYNNEI in the germline V gene. V shed 5 bases, J shed 3 bases, and the junction held 4 bases outside the gene matches. The CDR3 DNA is TGTGCCAGCAGTCGGACTAGCGGGAGCCTCTACAATGAGCAGTTCTTC. It specifies CASSRTSGSLYNEQFF.

The CDR3 is CASTGPGQGYEQYF. In nucleotides, the CDR3 is TGTGCCAGCACCGGACCGGGACAGGGCTACGAGCAGTACTTC. The V and J genes are TRBV7-9 and TRBJ2-7; 9 bases fit TRBD1. CDR1 and CDR2 from the germline V gene are SEHNR and FQNEAQ (reference sequence). The CDR3 sequence is 14 residues long. After removal of 7 bases from V and 3 bases from J, the junction contained 7 bases not matched to a gene.

V and J are TRBV5-1 and TRBJ2-2; 10 bases map to TRBD2. J was trimmed by 6 bases and V by 4 bases; bases with no gene match: 9. This CDR3 contains 16 residues. Germline CDR1 reads SGHRS; CDR2 reads YFSETQ. CDR3 nucleotides: TGCGCCAGCAGCCTAACTAGCGGGGCCGCCGCCGGGGAGCTGTTTTTT. It codes for CASSLTSGAAAGELFF.

The chain joins TRBV19 to TRBJ1-1, with D tentatively TRBD1 (5 bases). The ends were cut back, 1 base at V and 8 bases at J, with 8 bases in the middle. The CDR3 is 12 amino acids. Germline-derived CDR1 and CDR2 are LNHDA and SQIVND (reference sequence). The CDR3 protein is CASSIGWTEAFF. CDR3 coding DNA: TGTGCCAGTAGTATAGGATGGACAGAAGCTTTCTTT.